Below, one T cell receptor (beta chain) is given with its context. Its antigen target is currently unknown. No per-base quality is available; no much larger clone lies one base away. These data come from a study of Ad26.COV2.S vaccination and SARS-CoV-2 variants (dated by TCRdb to the early 2020s). For the study in its entirety: Donors in the vaccine arm were drawn from COV1001, a phase I-IIa trial of Ad26.COV2.S in healthy adults that was multicentre, randomized, double-blind and placebo-controlled. Ad26.COV2.S was administered intramuscularly at 5 x 10^10 or 1 x 10^11 viral particles, either as a single shot or as two shots given 56 days apart. TCRbeta repertoire sequencing served as the tool for gauging how specific and how broad the SARS-CoV-2-reactive T cell receptors were following Ad26.COV2.S vaccination. The TCR-sequenced set comprised around 30 samples: some 19 Ad26.COV2.S vaccine recipients, 5 placebo recipients and 8 SARS-CoV-2 convalescent individuals. Participants in the trial were split at random into five groups of five each, receiving low-dose or high-dose Ad26.COV2.S once or twice, or else placebo on both occasions. Investigators remained blinded to trial group allocation during experiments and outcome assessment. Findings and caveats that apply to the study as a whole: Substantial breadth of spike-specific CD8+ and CD4+ T cell responses was reported after vaccination. Compared with placebo recipients, Ad26.COV2.S recipients showed higher spike-specific TCR breadth (P = 0.0014). Comparable non-spike TCR breadth was observed between vaccine and placebo recipients, consistent with only spike being contained in the vaccine. The study was not powered for comparison of responses between vaccine doses or regimens. According to the authors, total T cell responses may have been underestimated by the TCR breadth and depth analyses.

The immunoSEQ Assay was the method used to sequence TCRbeta CDR3 regions. After extraction, genomic DNA underwent amplification by bias-controlled multiplex PCR, followed by high-throughput sequencing. On the study's bioinformatics: To quantify the absolute abundance of every unique TCRbeta CDR3 region, sequences were collapsed and filtered. T cell fraction was estimated by normalization of TCRbeta template counts to usable DNA, with usable DNA being measured through amplification of reference genes present in all nucleated cells. Repertoire TCRs were annotated as SARS-CoV-2-specific by exact matching of V gene, CDR3 amino acid sequence and J gene to a known reactive TCR set. MIRA supplied the reference SARS-CoV-2 TCR set, which was filtered for enrichment in COVID-19-positive ImmuneCODE repertoires so that public or cross-reactive TCRs were removed. Using the MIRA antigens, annotated TCRs were further analysed by specific ORF or by position within an ORF. Breadth was defined as the number of annotated unique rearrangements divided by the total number of unique productive rearrangements, and depth was defined as the summed frequency of the annotated unique rearrangements. TCR breadth was compared between groups using two-sided Wilcoxon rank-sum tests. TCRdb carries this immuneACCESS record with in-frame sequences only. Its versions omit some clonotypes, under half of them owing to an unresolved V gene in the studies checked, with the rest unexplained. V and J calls and clone size are copied from that table; D and trimming were computed from the DNA. The sample data list some 390,000 clones, and over 75% of these were observed just once. The top ten clonotypes cover around 1.9% of the sample.

Trimming costs V 0 bases and J 1 base, and their ends lie 7 bases apart. Via the germline V gene, CDR1 is MNHEY and CDR2 SVGAGI. Spanning cysteine to phenylalanine, the CDR3 consists of 15 amino acids. The retained sequence is limited to the CDR3, 45 bases, with the frame set at the first base. Interpreted using the paper, the treatment or condition label stands for: some 20 received Ad26.COV2.S at low or high dose, single or two shots; 5 received placebo; per-sample allocation not given. Repertoires of vaccine and placebo recipients were sequenced from samples taken on day 63 after the first injection. Cohort 1b enrolled roughly 25 adults aged 18-55 years at a single site in Boston, USA, between 29 July and 7 August 2020. Ad26.COV2.S consisted of a replication-incompetent adenovirus type 26 vector by which a prefusion-stabilized SARS-CoV-2 spike protein from the original Wuhan strain was expressed.

The source material was peripheral blood, sampled in a trial of Ad26.COV2.S vaccine versus placebo. The V gene is TRBV6-5 and the J gene is TRBJ1-5; the D gene assignment is ambiguous. This TCR came from a person between 18 and 59 years old who received the Ad26.COV2.S COVID-19 vaccine or a placebo. The sequence in DNA is TGTGCCAGCAGTTACTCACCCGGGAGCAATCAGCCCCAGCATTTT. The resulting protein is CASSYSPGSNQPQHF.